These 14 T cell receptor beta chains came from one sample sequenced in a study of neoadjuvant anti-PD-1 for oral cavity cancer. Repertoires were generated with immunoSEQ multiplex PCR, while TCRdb's copy carries only in-frame clones and drops some. The sample gives approximately 7,200 clones, 50% to 70% of which show up once; around 6.4% is in the top ten. Specimen: tumor tissue, collected before nivolumab (anti-PD-1) treatment. The receptors derive from a person between 40 and 85 years old with oral cavity squamous cell carcinoma.

This clone appeared a single time. The V gene is TRBV28, the J gene TRBJ1-1; D ambiguous. The V gene lost 2 bases and the J gene lost 0 bases, with 7 bases spanning the gap. The CDR3 loop spans 14 amino acids. Germline CDR1 and CDR2: MDHEN and SYDVKM. In nucleotides, the CDR3 is TGTGCCAGCAGTTTAGGGAGGATGAACACTGAAGCTTTCTTT. Amino acids: CASSLGRMNTEAFF.

The rearrangement joins TRBV19 to TRBJ2-2; 7 nucleotides line up with TRBD2. The V segment lost 7 bases and the J segment 4 bases; nucleotides outside the gene matches: 9. In germline, CDR1 is LNHDA, CDR2 SQIVND (reference sequence). This CDR3 contains 15 residues. CDR3 coding DNA: TGTGCCAGTAAGGGAAGGGCGGGGGTCACCGGGGAGCTGTTTTTT. Amino acids: CASKGRAGVTGELFF.

This clone occurred a few times. The chain uses TRBV30 and TRBJ2-5; the match to TRBD2 covers 12 bases. The CDR3 totals 18 residues. V lost 2 bases to trimming and J lost 2 bases; unmatched junction nucleotides: 12. Germline values: CDR1 GTSNPN, CDR2 SVGIG (reference sequence). The CDR3: CAWSPGLAGTILQETQYF. CDR3 sequence (DNA): TGTGCCTGGAGTCCCGGACTAGCGGGGACCATTCTTCAAGAGACCCAGTACTTC.

Only a few counts were recorded for this clone. The chain couples TRBV12-5 to TRBJ2-7; no firm D call. V dropped 1 base and J dropped 4 bases, with 8 bases sitting between them. The CDR3 runs 13 residues. CDR1 and CDR2 from the germline V gene are LGHNT and FRNRAP. The CDR3 reads CASGLEMQYEQYF. The CDR3 DNA sequence: TGTGCTAGTGGTTTGGAAATGCAGTACGAGCAGTACTTC. Looking up the rest from reference TRBV12-5 and TRBJ2-7 gives the full variable domain: DARVTQTPRHKVTEMGQEVTMRCQPILGHNTVFWYRQTMMQGLELLAYFRNRAPLDDSGMPKDRFSAEMPDATLATLKIQPSEPRDSAVYFCASGLEMQYEQYFGPGTRLTVT.

The J gene is TRBJ2-3, the V gene TRBV5-6; TRBD1 or TRBD2 may be the D gene (6 bases each). Germline V lookup: CDR1 SGHDT, CDR2 YYEEEE. Trimming stripped 6 bases from V and 0 bases from J, with 26 bases between. This CDR3 comprises 19 residues. The CDR3: CASTRVWGAGLSSTDTQYF. Here the CDR3 DNA reads TGTGCCAGCACCCGGGTTTGGGGGGCCGGATTGTCTAGCACAGATACGCAGTATTTT.

The chain is built from TRBV28 and TRBJ1-2; 9 bases are a match to TRBD1. With V trimmed by 7 bases and J by 7 bases, 7 bases remained unmatched. The CDR3 length is 13 residues. From germline, CDR1 is MDHEN and CDR2 SYDVKM. This CDR3 is CASKITGGSGYTF. Here the CDR3 DNA reads TGTGCCAGCAAAATAACAGGGGGCTCTGGCTACACCTTC.

This CDR3 is CASSMGQGTDEQFF. CDR3 coding DNA: TGTGCCAGTAGTATGGGACAGGGGACCGATGAGCAGTTCTTC. The chain couples TRBV19 to TRBJ2-1; 10 nucleotides line up with TRBD1. V was pared by 3 bases and J by 8 bases, with 4 bases of the junction left unmatched. The CDR3 sequence is 14 residues long. Germline CDR1 reads LNHDA; CDR2 reads SQIVND (reference sequence).

V usage is TRBV2 and J usage is TRBJ1-4; TRBD1 aligns across 10 bases. Germline CDR1 is SNHLY and CDR2 is FYNNEI. The ends lost 8 bases at V and 10 bases at J; junction bases unmatched: 10. CDR3 length equals 14 residues. In DNA form, the CDR3 reads TGTGCCAGCTACCTCGGGACAGGGGAGTCAAAACTGTTTTTT. Translating it yields CASYLGTGESKLFF.

This clone occurred a few times. The chain carries TRBV5-1 and TRBJ2-6, with a weak D call TRBD2 (6 bases). Germline V lookup: CDR1 SGHRS, CDR2 YFSETQ. Trimming took off 0 bases at V and 2 bases at J, with 6 bases between the two ends. The CDR3 is 15 amino acids. The chain's CDR3 is CASSLGGTGANVLTF. The CDR3 DNA sequence: TGCGCCAGCAGCTTGGGCGGGACTGGGGCCAACGTCCTGACTTTC.

This rearrangement joins TRBV29-1 to TRBJ1-3, with D perhaps TRBD1 (6 bases). Per germline, CDR1 SQVTM and CDR2 ANQGSEA. The CDR3 totals 14 residues. V was shortened by 7 bases and J by 4 bases, with 17 bases between the two germline ends. The CDR3: CSARGHLEGNTIYF. CDR3 nucleotides: TGCAGCGCTCGGGGGCATTTAGAAGGAAACACCATATATTTT.

Only one count was recorded for this clone. The chain combines TRBV4-1 with TRBJ2-7, with D perhaps matching TRBD1 or TRBD2 (5 bases each). V gave up 1 base and J gave up 2 bases, with 6 bases separating them. Germline lookup yields CDR1 MGHRA and CDR2 YSYEKL. The CDR3 totals 13 residues. CDR3 protein: CASSQGGTYEQYF. In nucleotides, the CDR3 is TGCGCCAGCAGCCAAGGGGGGACCTACGAGCAGTACTTC.

The rearrangement links TRBV6-1 to TRBJ2-1; TRBD1 agrees at 12 bases. The CDR3 extends over 15 amino acids. Germline V CDR1 and CDR2: MNHNS, SASEGT. V was pared by 5 bases and J by 7 bases, with 6 bases of the junction left unmatched. CDR3 nucleotides: TGTGCCAGCAGTCACGGGACAGGGGGCTGGAATGAGCAGTTCTTC. Translation: CASSHGTGGWNEQFF.

The table lists this clone with a few counts. The chain recombines TRBV28 with TRBJ1-2, with 12 nucleotides matching TRBD1. This CDR3 has 17 residues. Trimming took 5 bases from V and 4 from J; bases not matched to a gene: 11. Germline V gene sequence: CDR1 MDHEN, CDR2 SYDVKM. The CDR3 spells CASSAPLGTGGTYGYTF. The CDR3 DNA sequence: TGTGCCAGCAGTGCCCCTCTCGGGACAGGGGGCACCTATGGCTACACCTTC.

The chain joins TRBV23-1 to TRBJ1-5; a possible D gene is TRBD1 (6 bases). TRBV23-1 is known as an ORF, though its function is uncertain. V dropped 2 bases and J dropped 2 bases, with 25 bases sitting between them. CDR3 length: 20 residues. Here the CDR3 DNA reads TGCGCCAGCAGTCAACCCGAGGAGGGGGACTATTTAAACGGCAATCAGCCCCAGCATTTT. This sequence encodes CASSQPEEGDYLNGNQPQHF.